This T cell receptor (beta chain) appears in the sequencing data of a study of CD8+CD57+ T cells in acquired aplastic anemia. Study summary: Sorted CD4+ and CD8+ cells gave a mean 3.2 ug DNA, range 0.2 to 27.4 ug.

In regard to this clonotype: What it recognizes is unknown.

Study outcomes and limitations: Shared by patients and controls, approximately 29 CD8+ CDR3s were abundant in patients.

Only patients with CD8+CD57+ cell expansion on flow cytometry were chosen for sequencing. The germline V and J ends were trimmed by 6 bases and 13 bases, with 21 bases remaining between them. This CDR3 has 14 amino acids. Germline V gene sequence: CDR1 LNHDA, CDR2 SQIVND (reference sequence). Genomic DNA provided the template from which TCR beta VDJ and CDR3 profiles were obtained. In TCRdb, the reads were re-called with MiXCR into one record per CDR3 protein. The data contain approximately 300,000 distinct CDR3 sequences, approximately 60% of them singletons. Source material: sorted CD4+, CD8+, or CD8+CD57+ T cells (not recorded which) from PBMCs. The rearrangement joins TRBV19 to TRBJ1-4; possibly TRBD1 for D (6 bases). The origin of this receptor is a human donor with aplastic anemia. The CDR3: CASRRQDLGKGLFF. The CDR3 DNA reads TGTGCCAGTAGGCGACAGGACCTCGGGAAGGGACTGTTTTTT.